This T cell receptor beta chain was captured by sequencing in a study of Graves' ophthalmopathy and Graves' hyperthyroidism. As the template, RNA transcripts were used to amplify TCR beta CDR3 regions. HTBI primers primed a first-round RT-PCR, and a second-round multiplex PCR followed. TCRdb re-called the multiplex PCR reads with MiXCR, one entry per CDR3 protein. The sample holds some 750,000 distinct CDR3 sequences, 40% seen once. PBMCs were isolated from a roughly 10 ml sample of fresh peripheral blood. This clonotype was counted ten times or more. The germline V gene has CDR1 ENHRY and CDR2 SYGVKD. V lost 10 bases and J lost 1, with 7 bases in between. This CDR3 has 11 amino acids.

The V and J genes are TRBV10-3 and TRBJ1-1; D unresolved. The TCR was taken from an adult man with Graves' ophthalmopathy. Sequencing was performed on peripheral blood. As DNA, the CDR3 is TGTGCCACCATTACGAACACTGAAGCTTTCTTT. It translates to CATITNTEAFF.